A single sample gave rise to the 29 T cell receptor beta chains below, sequenced in a study of T cells in Graves' hyperthyroidism and ophthalmopathy. Amplification of TCR beta CDR3 regions was performed using RNA transcripts as template. When the TCR CDR3 underwent first-round RT-PCR, the HTBI primer set was used. TCRdb reprocessed the multiplex PCR reads with MiXCR, giving one entry per CDR3 protein. The sample holds around 380,000 distinct CDR3 sequences, roughly 14% seen once. The sequenced sample consisted of blood. Receptors originate from a man aged 25-45 years with Graves' hyperthyroidism that later progressed to Graves' ophthalmopathy.

J is TRBJ2-7 and V is TRBV5-1; 7 nucleotides agree with TRBD2. CDR3 size: 15 residues. V shed 5 bases, J shed 2 bases, and the junction held 10 bases outside the gene matches. Germline V gives CDR1 SGHRS, CDR2 YFSETQ. The CDR3 nucleotides are TGCGCCAGCAGTCAACGAAGCGGGGACCCCTACGAGCAGTACTTC. This gives the protein CASSQRSGDPYEQYF.

This clonotype was detected many times. The chain uses TRBV6-1 and TRBJ2-5, with D perhaps matching TRBD2 (6 bases). The germline V gene encodes CDR1 MNHNS and CDR2 SASEGT. The CDR3 runs 15 residues. V was cut by 9 bases and J by 4 bases, with 21 bases left in between. Here the CDR3 reads CASCRFVAGRETQYF. The CDR3 DNA sequence: TGTGCCAGTTGCCGGTTCGTCGCGGGGCGAGAGACCCAGTACTTC.

Points on this clonotype: One end of the junction varies from germline; a read error may be responsible. The chain recombines TRBV5-1 with TRBJ2-2, with 14 bases matching TRBD2. This CDR3 has 17 amino acids. CDR1 is SGHRS, CDR2 YFSETQ, per germline. The DNA for the CDR3 is TGCGCCAGCAGCGGGGGACTAGCGGGGGCGAACACCGGGGAGCTGGTTTTT. Its protein product is CASSGGLAGANTGELVF.

The chain couples TRBV28 to TRBJ1-5; 7 positions match TRBD1. Germline assignment: CDR1 MDHEN and CDR2 SYDVKM. V shed 5 bases and J 6 bases; nucleotides not matched to a gene: 10. The CDR3 is made up of 15 amino acids. In nucleotides, the CDR3 is TGTGCCAGCAGTGCCTTGACAGGGCCCCGTCAGCCCCAGCATTTT. It is translated as CASSALTGPRQPQHF.

In this sample, this clonotype turned up a few times. This sequence joins TRBV7-2 and TRBJ2-5; TRBD2 is a possible D gene (6 bases). The CDR3 consists of 14 residues. Trimming shortened V by 4 bases and J by 1 base, and 10 bases separated the two germline ends. From germline, CDR1 is SGHTA and CDR2 FQGNSA. The CDR3 loop reads CASSSRRGQETQYF. The CDR3 DNA follows: TGTGCCAGCAGCTCAAGGAGGGGCCAAGAGACCCAGTACTTC. Using reference TRBV7-2 and TRBJ2-5 for the parts outside the CDR3, the full variable domain is GAGVSQSPSNKVTEKGKDVELRCDPISGHTALYWYRQSLGQGLEFLIYFQGNSAPDKSGLPSDRFSAERTGGSVSTLTIQRTQQEDSAVYLCASSSRRGQETQYFGPGTRLLVL.

At least ten counts were recorded for this clonotype. The CDR3 nucleotides are TGTGCCAGCAGTACGGGACTAGCAGGTTGGACAGATACGCAGTATTTT. Its protein product is CASSTGLAGWTDTQYF. The J gene is TRBJ2-3, the V gene TRBV6-1, with 9 nucleotides matching TRBD2. CDR1 and CDR2 from the germline V gene are MNHNS and SASEGT. Trimming removed 5 bases from V and 3 bases from J; junction bases left unmatched: 9. The CDR3 has 16 residues.

This clonotype was detected a few times. The V call is TRBV30, the J call TRBJ2-7; a possible D gene is TRBD2 (6 bases). Trimming cost V 6 bases and J 0 bases, with 9 bases left between them. The CDR3 is 12 residues long. Germline CDR1 GTSNPN, CDR2 SVGIG (reference sequence). CDR3 residues: CACGSGSYEQYF. DNA of the CDR3: TGTGCCTGCGGGAGCGGCTCCTACGAGCAGTACTTC.

This chain connects TRBV10-2 to TRBJ1-5; no firm D call. V lost 3 bases to trimming and J lost 0 bases, with 9 bases between them. Germline-derived CDR1 and CDR2 are WSHSY and SAAADI. The length of the CDR3 is 15 residues. The CDR3 here is CASSEGGPSNQPQHF. The CDR3, as DNA: TGCGCCAGCAGTGAAGGAGGGCCTAGCAATCAGCCCCAGCATTTT.

This clonotype was found many times. The V call is TRBV28, the J call TRBJ1-2; D remains ambiguous. Per germline, CDR1 MDHEN and CDR2 SYDVKM. Trimming shortened V by 2 bases and J by 1 base, and 5 bases separated the two germline ends. The CDR3 totals 13 residues. CDR3 loop: CASSLAHNYGYTF. CDR3 coding DNA: TGTGCCAGCAGTTTAGCACATAACTATGGCTACACCTTC.

The rearrangement uses TRBV5-6 and TRBJ2-3; 11 positions agree with TRBD2. Trimming at V came to 7 bases and at J to 5 bases, leaving 6 bases not matched to a gene. In germline, CDR1 is SGHDT, CDR2 YYEEEE. This CDR3 comprises 14 residues. The CDR3 nucleotides are TGTGCCAGCCTGACTAGCGGGGTGGTAGATACGCAGTATTTT. The encoded protein is CASLTSGVVDTQYF.

Points on this clonotype: One end of the junction does not line up with germline, which may come from a read error. This rearrangement joins TRBV6-2 or TRBV6-3 to TRBJ2-1, with 11 bases that match TRBD1. The CDR3 contains 15 residues. Germline V gene data show CDR1 as MNHEY and CDR2 as SVGEGT. CDR3 in amino acids: CTSSYRGTGGNEQFF. CDR3 in DNA: TGTACCAGCAGTTACCGCGGGACAGGGGGGAATGAGCAGTTCTTC.

Turning to this clonotype: A much larger clone lies one base from this, so it may be a read error. The V and J genes are TRBV20-1 and TRBJ1-5, with D perhaps TRBD1 (5 bases). The CDR3 sequence is 14 residues long. Germline assignment: CDR1 DFQATT and CDR2 SNEGSKA (reference sequence). CDR3 bases: TGCAGTGCTAGAAGGCTGGCAGGGTTTCAGTCCCAGCATTTT. Translating it yields CSARRLAGFQSQHF.

The rearrangement uses TRBV9 and TRBJ1-3; D possibly corresponds to TRBD1 (5 bases). V was shortened by 0 bases and J by 8 bases, with 9 bases between the two germline ends. Germline V gives CDR1 SGDLS, CDR2 YYNGEE. The CDR3 has 13 amino acids. DNA for the CDR3: TGTGCCAGCAGCGTAGGTCGGGGGGACACCATATATTTT. It is translated as CASSVGRGDTIYF.

This clonotype was observed at least ten times. V is TRBV15 and J is TRBJ1-2; 7 bases are a match to TRBD1. Germline loops: CDR1 LNHNV, CDR2 YYDKDF (reference sequence). The CDR3 totals 17 residues. V shed 0 bases, J shed 2 bases, and the junction held 9 bases outside the gene matches. For the CDR3, the DNA is TGTGCCACCAGCAGAGATCTAGAGGGGGCCTTAAACTATGGCTACACCTTC. Protein sequence: CATSRDLEGALNYGYTF.

This clonotype was detected ten times or more. The chain has TRBV24-1 and TRBJ2-7, with D perhaps TRBD1 (5 bases). The CDR3 length is 15 residues. V lost 3 bases and J lost 2, with 13 bases in between. The germline V gene has CDR1 KGHDR and CDR2 SFDVKD. The CDR3 DNA reads TGTGCCACCAGTGATCCCCGGACACAAGCCTACGAGCAGTACTTC. Encoded protein: CATSDPRTQAYEQYF.

This clonotype was detected ten times or more. J is TRBJ1-2 and V is TRBV2; tentative D call: TRBD1 (5 bases). This CDR3 spans 15 amino acids. From germline, CDR1 is SNHLY and CDR2 FYNNEI. V was clipped by 8 bases and J by 3 bases, with 19 bases between them. The CDR3, as DNA: TGTGCCAGCCCCAGGGAGAGGGATCGGGACTATGGCTACACCTTC. It encodes CASPRERDRDYGYTF.

This clonotype counts as medium-sized. V gene TRBV6-9 combines with J gene TRBJ2-4; D might be TRBD1 (6 bases). The length of the CDR3 is 13 residues. CDR1 and CDR2 from the germline V gene are MNHGY and SVAAGI. V gave up 2 bases and J gave up 4 bases, with 6 bases separating them. The CDR3 loop reads CASSYGQKNIQYF. The CDR3 coding sequence is TGTGCCAGCAGTTATGGACAGAAAAACATTCAGTACTTC.

The V call is TRBV6-1, the J call TRBJ2-3, with D hard to call. Per the germline V gene, CDR1 is MNHNS and CDR2 is SASEGT. The V gene lost 0 bases and the J gene lost 2 bases, with 9 bases spanning the gap. The CDR3 runs 15 residues. CDR3 in amino acids: CASSEALLYTDTQYF. The CDR3 DNA reads as TGTGCCAGCAGTGAAGCGCTTCTGTACACAGATACGCAGTATTTT.

This clonotype appeared a few times. This CDR3 is CASSLNMDSFSNEQFF. In DNA form, the CDR3 reads TGTGCCAGCAGTTTAAACATGGACAGCTTTAGCAATGAGCAGTTCTTC. The chain employs TRBV6-1 and TRBJ2-1; TRBD1 is a possible D gene (6 bases). The length of the CDR3 is 16 residues. Trimming took 5 bases from V and 6 from J, leaving 20 bases between them. Germline CDR1 MNHNS, CDR2 SASEGT.

The rearrangement links TRBV27 to TRBJ1-6; D gene ambiguous. CDR3 size: 12 residues. The germline gives CDR1 MNHEY, CDR2 SMNVEV (reference sequence). The V gene lost 7 bases and the J gene lost 7 bases, with 8 bases spanning the gap. This chain's CDR3 is CASTRPNSPLHF. CDR3 DNA sequence: TGTGCCAGCACCCGGCCCAATTCACCCCTCCACTTT.

This clonotype has a count of ten or more. This sequence joins TRBV29-1 and TRBJ2-1; D remains unclear. Per the germline V gene, CDR1 is SQVTM and CDR2 is ANQGSEA. The CDR3 runs to 16 residues. The V and J ends lost 1 base and 4 bases respectively, with 17 bases between them. The CDR3 sequence: CSVEGVTGRWYNEQFF. CDR3 DNA: TGCAGCGTTGAAGGGGTAACGGGCAGGTGGTACAATGAGCAGTTCTTC.

The chain uses TRBV6-1 and TRBJ1-4; D not certain. The CDR3 runs to 16 residues. The germline V gene encodes CDR1 MNHNS and CDR2 SASEGT. V was pared by 2 bases and J by 5 bases, with 15 bases between. The CDR3 reads CASSEHFGTGNEKLFF. Here the CDR3 DNA reads TGTGCCAGCAGTGAACATTTCGGCACGGGGAATGAAAAACTGTTTTTT.

In this sample, this clonotype turned up a few times. This clone may be a read error of a much larger clone one base away. CDR3 protein: CASSLGQGCQPQHF. The CDR3 nucleotides are TGTGCCAGCTCACTTGGACAGGGCTGTCAGCCCCAGCATTTT. J is TRBJ1-5 and V is TRBV18; 8 bases map to TRBD1. Germline V CDR1 and CDR2: KGHSH, LQKENI. This CDR3 has 14 amino acids. The junction had 5 bases not matched to a gene; V was cut back by 4 bases and J by 6 bases.

This chain links TRBV5-1 with TRBJ2-1, with D unresolved. This CDR3 has 13 residues. The V and J ends lost 1 base and 6 bases respectively, with 8 bases between them. The germline V gene has CDR1 SGHRS and CDR2 YFSETQ. In nucleotides, the CDR3 is TGCGCCAGCAGCTTGATGGCAGTCAATGAGCAGTTCTTC. It encodes CASSLMAVNEQFF.

The chain recombines TRBV3-1 with TRBJ1-5; D might be TRBD1 (5 bases). The V end lost 5 bases, the J end lost 0 bases, and 26 bases lay between the germline ends. This CDR3 spans 20 amino acids. CDR1 is LGHDT, CDR2 YNNKEL, per germline (reference sequence). The CDR3 coding sequence is TGTGCCAGCAGCTCATCGGGGGGGGTGCCGGGGATCTATAGCAATCAGCCCCAGCATTTT. Protein product: CASSSSGGVPGIYSNQPQHF.

This clonotype was observed a handful of times. CDR3 nucleotides: TGTGCCAGCAGTCATGACAGATACGAGCAGTACTTC. Encoded protein: CASSHDRYEQYF. The chain couples TRBV6-1 to TRBJ2-7; tentatively, D is TRBD1 (5 bases). Germline V CDR1 and CDR2: MNHNS, SASEGT. This CDR3 is built from 12 residues. Trimming shortened V by 5 bases and J by 4 bases, and 9 bases separated the two germline ends.

This clonotype came up many times. V gene TRBV2 combines with J gene TRBJ2-1; no clear D gene. Trimming removed 2 bases from V and 8 bases from J, with 10 bases in between. Per germline, CDR1 SNHLY and CDR2 FYNNEI. This CDR3 comprises 13 residues. CDR3 sequence (DNA): TGTGCCAGCAGTGAAACGGGCTCTGATGAGCAGTTCTTC. Protein: CASSETGSDEQFF.

This clonotype has at least ten counts. The chain carries TRBV18 and TRBJ1-1; 7 bases align to TRBD1. With V trimmed by 8 bases and J by 6 bases, 15 bases remained unmatched. The CDR3 consists of 15 residues. Looked up from germline, CDR1 is KGHSH and CDR2 is LQKENI. In DNA form, the CDR3 reads TGTGCCAGCCATTACAATCCCGCAGGGGGGGCTGAAGCTTTCTTT. Its protein is CASHYNPAGGAEAFF.

The chain has TRBV12-5 and TRBJ2-5; tentative D call: TRBD2 (7 bases). The CDR3 totals 13 residues. The germline V gene encodes CDR1 LGHNT and CDR2 FRNRAP. V was pared by 6 bases and J by 2 bases, with 10 bases between. DNA for the CDR3: TGTGCTAGTGGGCGGGGGCATCAAGAGACCCAGTACTTC. This gives the protein CASGRGHQETQYF.